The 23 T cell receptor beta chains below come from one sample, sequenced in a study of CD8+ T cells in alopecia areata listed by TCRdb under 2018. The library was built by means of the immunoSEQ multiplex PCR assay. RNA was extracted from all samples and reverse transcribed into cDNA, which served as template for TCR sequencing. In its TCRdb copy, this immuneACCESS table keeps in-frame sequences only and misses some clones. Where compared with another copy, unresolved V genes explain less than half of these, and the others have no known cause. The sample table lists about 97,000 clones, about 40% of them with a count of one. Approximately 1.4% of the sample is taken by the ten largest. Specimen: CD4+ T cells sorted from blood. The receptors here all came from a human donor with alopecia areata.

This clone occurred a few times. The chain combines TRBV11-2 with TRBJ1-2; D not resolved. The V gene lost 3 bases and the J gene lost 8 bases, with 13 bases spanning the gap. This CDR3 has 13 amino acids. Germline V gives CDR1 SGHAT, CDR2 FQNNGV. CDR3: CASSLIGPGGYTF. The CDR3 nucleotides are TGTGCCAGCAGCTTGATCGGGCCGGGAGGCTACACCTTC. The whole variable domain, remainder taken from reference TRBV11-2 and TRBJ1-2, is EAGVAQSPRYKIIEKRQSVAFWCNPISGHATLYWYQQILGQGPKLLIQFQNNGVVDDSQLPKDRFSAERLKGVDSTLKIQPAKLEDSAVYLCASSLIGPGGYTFGSGTRLTVV.

The CDR3: CATGQMGELFF. CDR3 sequence (DNA): TGTGCGACAGGGCAAATGGGGGAGCTGTTTTTT. The gene calls are TRBV28 and TRBJ2-2; 7 nucleotides line up with TRBD1. There are 11 residues in the CDR3. Looked up from germline, CDR1 is MDHEN and CDR2 is SYDVKM.

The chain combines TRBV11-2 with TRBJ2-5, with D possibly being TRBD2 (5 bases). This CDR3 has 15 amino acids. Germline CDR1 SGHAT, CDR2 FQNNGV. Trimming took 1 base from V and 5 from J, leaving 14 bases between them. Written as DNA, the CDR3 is TGTGCCAGCAGCTTAGCGTCTAGCTTGGGGGAGACCCAGTACTTC. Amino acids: CASSLASSLGETQYF.

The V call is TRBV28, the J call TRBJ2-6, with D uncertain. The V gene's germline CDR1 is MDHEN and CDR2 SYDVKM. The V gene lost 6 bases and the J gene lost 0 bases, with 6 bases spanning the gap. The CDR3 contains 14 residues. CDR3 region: CASRTSSGANVLTF. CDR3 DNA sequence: TGTGCCAGCAGAACGAGCTCTGGGGCCAACGTCCTGACTTTC.

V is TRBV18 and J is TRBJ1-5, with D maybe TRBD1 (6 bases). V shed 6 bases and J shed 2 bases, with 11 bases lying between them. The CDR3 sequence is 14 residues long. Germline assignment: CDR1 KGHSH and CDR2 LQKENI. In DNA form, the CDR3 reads TGTGCCAGCTCGGGGGCGCGGGGCAATCAGCCCCAGCATTTT. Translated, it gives CASSGARGNQPQHF. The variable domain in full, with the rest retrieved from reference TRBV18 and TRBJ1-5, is NAGVMQNPRHLVRRRGQEARLRCSPMKGHSHVYWYRQLPEEGLKFMVYLQKENIIDESGMPKERFSAEFPKEGPSILRIQQVVRGDSAAYFCASSGARGNQPQHFGDGTRLSIL.

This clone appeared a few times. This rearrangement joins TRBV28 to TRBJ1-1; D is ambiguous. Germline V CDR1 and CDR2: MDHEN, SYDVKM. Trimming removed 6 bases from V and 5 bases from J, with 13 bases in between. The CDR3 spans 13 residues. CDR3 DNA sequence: TGTGCCAGCAGCGCTACTGGACTGACTGAAGCTTTCTTT. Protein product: CASSATGLTEAFF.

CDR3 sequence: CASSLGGTEETQYF. In nucleotides, the CDR3 is TGCGCCAGCAGCTTGGGGGGGACCGAAGAGACCCAGTACTTC. This chain connects TRBV5-1 to TRBJ2-5; perhaps D is TRBD1 or TRBD2 (5 bases each). Deletions cut 0 bases from V and 3 bases from J, with 9 bases between. Germline lookup yields CDR1 SGHRS and CDR2 YFSETQ. The CDR3 runs 14 residues. Supplemented by reference TRBV5-1 and TRBJ2-5, the full variable domain reads KAGVTQTPRYLIKTRGQQVTLSCSPISGHRSVSWYQQTPGQGLQFLFEYFSETQRNKGNFPGRFSGRQFSNSRSEMNVSTLELGDSALYLCASSLGGTEETQYFGPGTRLLVL.

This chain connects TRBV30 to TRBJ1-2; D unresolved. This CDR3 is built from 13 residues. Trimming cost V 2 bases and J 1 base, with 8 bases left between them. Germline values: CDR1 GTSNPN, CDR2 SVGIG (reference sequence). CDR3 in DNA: TGTGCCTGGAGTTCAAGTAGTAACTATGGCTACACCTTC. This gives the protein CAWSSSSNYGYTF.

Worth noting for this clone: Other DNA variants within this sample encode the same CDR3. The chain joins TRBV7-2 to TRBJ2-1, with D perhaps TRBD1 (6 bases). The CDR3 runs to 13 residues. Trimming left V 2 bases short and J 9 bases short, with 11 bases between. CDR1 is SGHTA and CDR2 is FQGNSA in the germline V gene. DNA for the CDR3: TGTGCCAGCAGCTTAATAGGCAGGGGTGAGCAGTTCTTC. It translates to CASSLIGRGEQFF.

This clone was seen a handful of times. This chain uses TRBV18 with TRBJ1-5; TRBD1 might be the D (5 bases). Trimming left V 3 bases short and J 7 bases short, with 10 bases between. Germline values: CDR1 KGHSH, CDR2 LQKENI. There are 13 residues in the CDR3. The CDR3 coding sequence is TGTGCCAGCTCACCCGCCGAGGGGCAGCCCCAGCATTTT. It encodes CASSPAEGQPQHF.

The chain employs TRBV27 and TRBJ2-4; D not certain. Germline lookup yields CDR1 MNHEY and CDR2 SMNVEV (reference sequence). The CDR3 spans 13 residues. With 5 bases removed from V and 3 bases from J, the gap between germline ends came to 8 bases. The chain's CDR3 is CASSPLGKNIQYF. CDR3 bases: TGTGCCAGCAGTCCCCTCGGCAAAAACATTCAGTACTTC.

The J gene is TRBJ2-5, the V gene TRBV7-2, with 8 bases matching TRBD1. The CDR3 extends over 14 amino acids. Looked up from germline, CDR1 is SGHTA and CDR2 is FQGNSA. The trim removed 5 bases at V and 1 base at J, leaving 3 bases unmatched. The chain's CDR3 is CASSQGQAQETQYF. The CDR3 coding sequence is TGTGCCAGCAGCCAGGGACAGGCCCAAGAGACCCAGTACTTC.

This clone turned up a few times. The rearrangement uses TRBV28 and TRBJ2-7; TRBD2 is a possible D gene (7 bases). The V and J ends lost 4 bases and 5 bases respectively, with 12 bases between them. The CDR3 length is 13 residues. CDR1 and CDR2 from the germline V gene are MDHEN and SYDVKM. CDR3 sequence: CASSSGGRDEQYF. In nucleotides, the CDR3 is TGTGCCAGCAGTTCGGGGGGCCGGGACGAGCAGTACTTC.

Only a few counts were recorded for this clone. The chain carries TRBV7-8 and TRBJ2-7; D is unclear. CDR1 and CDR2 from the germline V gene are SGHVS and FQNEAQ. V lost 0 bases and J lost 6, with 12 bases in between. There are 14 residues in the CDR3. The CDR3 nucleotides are TGTGCCAGCAGCTTAGCGCGCCGCGGCGCCGAGCAGTACTTC. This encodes CASSLARRGAEQYF. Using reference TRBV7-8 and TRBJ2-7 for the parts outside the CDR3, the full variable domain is GAGVSQSPRYKVAKRGQDVALRCDPISGHVSLFWYQQALGQGPEFLTYFQNEAQLDKSGLPSDRFFAERPEGSVSTLKIQRTQQEDSAVYLCASSLARRGAEQYFGPGTRLTVT.

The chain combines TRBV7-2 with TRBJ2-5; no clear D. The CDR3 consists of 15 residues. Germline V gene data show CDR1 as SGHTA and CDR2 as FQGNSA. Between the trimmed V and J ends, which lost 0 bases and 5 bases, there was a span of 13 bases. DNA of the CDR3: TGTGCCAGCAGCTTAGCTTGGAGAGCAGGCGAGACCCAGTACTTC. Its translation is CASSLAWRAGETQYF.

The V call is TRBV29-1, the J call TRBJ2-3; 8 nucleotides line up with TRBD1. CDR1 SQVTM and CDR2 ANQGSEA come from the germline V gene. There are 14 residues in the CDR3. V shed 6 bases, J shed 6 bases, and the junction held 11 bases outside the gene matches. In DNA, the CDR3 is TGCAGCGTCGCCGGGGGACAGGATTGGGATACGCAGTATTTT. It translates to CSVAGGQDWDTQYF.

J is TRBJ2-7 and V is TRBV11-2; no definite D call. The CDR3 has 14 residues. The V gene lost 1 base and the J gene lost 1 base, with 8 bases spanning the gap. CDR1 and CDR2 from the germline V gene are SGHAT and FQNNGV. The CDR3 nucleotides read TGTGCCAGCAGCTTAGGTTTAGGATCCTACGAGCAGTACTTC. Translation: CASSLGLGSYEQYF.

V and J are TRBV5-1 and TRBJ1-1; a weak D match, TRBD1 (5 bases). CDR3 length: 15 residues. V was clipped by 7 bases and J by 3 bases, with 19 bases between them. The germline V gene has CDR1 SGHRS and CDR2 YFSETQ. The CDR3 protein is CASGPGRAADTEAFF. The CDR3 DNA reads TGCGCCAGCGGACCAGGGCGCGCGGCGGACACTGAAGCTTTCTTT.

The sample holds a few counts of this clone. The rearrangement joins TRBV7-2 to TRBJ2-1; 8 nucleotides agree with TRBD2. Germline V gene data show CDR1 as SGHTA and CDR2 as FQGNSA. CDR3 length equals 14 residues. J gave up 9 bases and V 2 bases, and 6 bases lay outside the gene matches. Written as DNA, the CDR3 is TGTGCCAGCAGCTTAACGGGGGGGCCGAGTGAGCAGTTCTTC. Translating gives CASSLTGGPSEQFF.

CDR3 nucleotides: TGTGCCAGCAGTGAAAACCGAGGGAATGAGCAGTTCTTC. Translated: CASSENRGNEQFF. This chain joins TRBV2 and TRBJ2-1; possibly TRBD2 for D (5 bases). The CDR3 length is 13 residues. CDR1 SNHLY and CDR2 FYNNEI come from the germline V gene. V shed 2 bases and J shed 7 bases, with 9 bases lying between them.

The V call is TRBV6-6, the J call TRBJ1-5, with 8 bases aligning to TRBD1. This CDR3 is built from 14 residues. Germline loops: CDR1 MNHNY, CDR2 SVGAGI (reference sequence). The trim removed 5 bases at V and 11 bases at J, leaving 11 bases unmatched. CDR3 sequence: CASSRNGQGETQHF. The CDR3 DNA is TGTGCCAGCAGTCGAAACGGACAGGGCGAGACCCAGCATTTT.

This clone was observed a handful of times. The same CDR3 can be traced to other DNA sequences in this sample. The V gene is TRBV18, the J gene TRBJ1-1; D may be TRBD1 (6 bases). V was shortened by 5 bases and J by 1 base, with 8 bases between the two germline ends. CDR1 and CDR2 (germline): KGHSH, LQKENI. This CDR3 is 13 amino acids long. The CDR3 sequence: CASSVGQNTEAFF. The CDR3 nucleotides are TGTGCCAGCTCAGTGGGACAGAACACTGAAGCTTTCTTT.

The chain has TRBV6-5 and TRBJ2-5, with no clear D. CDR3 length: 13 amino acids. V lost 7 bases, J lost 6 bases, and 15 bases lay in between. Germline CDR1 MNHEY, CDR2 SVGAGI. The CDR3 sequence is CASMLLAGKTQYF. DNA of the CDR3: TGTGCCAGCATGCTATTAGCTGGAAAGACCCAGTACTTC.